These T cell receptor beta chains were read from a single sample in a study of shared T cell receptors in the human thymus. Here immunoSEQ multiplex PCR was the method, and the copy in TCRdb shows in-frame clones only, minus some. The sample consists of roughly 700,000 clones, roughly 90% of them appearing once. These data also featured in a second study, about human thymus T cells.

The material sequenced was thymocytes. Receptors originate from a boy less than two years old with a congenital heart defect. Both conserved end residues are part of each CDR3. D genes are given only for firm matches. Expanded clones get a size class; other rows say once, few or many, or leave the size out.

d_call: TRBD1; j_call: TRBJ2-6; clone_size: -; v_call: TRBV27; cdr3_nt: TGTGCCAGCAGTTTTCCCGGGACAGGGGCCCCATACTCTGGGGCCAACGTCCTGACTTTC; cdr3_aa: CASSFPGTGAPYSGANVLTF
d_call: TRBD1; j_call: TRBJ1-2; clone_size: -; v_call: TRBV5-5; cdr3_nt: TGTGCCAGCAGCCCTGGACAGGGAAGTGTCTATGGCTACACCTTC; cdr3_aa: CASSPGQGSVYGYTF
d_call: TRBD2; j_call: TRBJ2-7; clone_size: -; v_call: TRBV7-2; cdr3_nt: TGTGCCAGCAGCTTAGCTGGGCTAGCGGGAGTAATATACTACGAGCAGTACTTC; cdr3_aa: CASSLAGLAGVIYYEQYF
d_call: -; j_call: TRBJ2-2; clone_size: -; v_call: TRBV15; cdr3_nt: TGTGCCACCAAGAAGCTGAACACCGGGGAGCTGTTTTTT; cdr3_aa: CATKKLNTGELFF
d_call: TRBD1; j_call: TRBJ1-5; clone_size: -; v_call: TRBV28; cdr3_nt: TGTGCCAGCAGTTTATCCCCGACAGGGGCCCAGCCCCAGCATTTT; cdr3_aa: CASSLSPTGAQPQHF
d_call: TRBD2; j_call: TRBJ2-7; clone_size: -; v_call: TRBV12-5; cdr3_nt: TGTGCTAGTGGTTTGGTAGCGGGGCTCGAGCAGTACTTC; cdr3_aa: CASGLVAGLEQYF
d_call: TRBD2; j_call: TRBJ2-3; clone_size: -; v_call: TRBV4-3; cdr3_nt: TGCGCCAGCAGCCCTAGCGGGAGGCGCACAGATACGCAGTATTTT; cdr3_aa: CASSPSGRRTDTQYF
d_call: -; j_call: TRBJ2-7; clone_size: once; v_call: TRBV6-1; cdr3_nt: TGTGCCAGCAGTGCGACGACAGTCTCCTACGAGCAGTACTTC; cdr3_aa: CASSATTVSYEQYF
d_call: TRBD2; j_call: TRBJ2-5; clone_size: -; v_call: TRBV28; cdr3_nt: TGTGCCAGCAGTTTCGGACGGGGGGGCAGGACCCTCCAAGAGACCCAGTACTTC; cdr3_aa: CASSFGRGGRTLQETQYF
d_call: -; j_call: TRBJ2-5; clone_size: -; v_call: TRBV6-5; cdr3_nt: TGTGCCAGCAGCACCTCCGGGGGGCTGCAAGAGACCCAGTACTTC; cdr3_aa: CASSTSGGLQETQYF
d_call: -; j_call: TRBJ1-1; clone_size: -; v_call: TRBV2; cdr3_nt: TGTGCCAGCAGGGGAGACATGAACACTGAAGCTTTCTTT; cdr3_aa: CASRGDMNTEAFF
d_call: -; j_call: TRBJ2-7; clone_size: -; v_call: TRBV4-1; cdr3_nt: TGCGCCAGCAGCCTTTTCGGAGCGGCCCGCTACGAGCAGTACTTC; cdr3_aa: CASSLFGAARYEQYF
d_call: TRBD1; j_call: TRBJ2-1; clone_size: -; v_call: TRBV14; cdr3_nt: TGTGCCAGCAGCCAAGGGAGAGGGGGCGGCGTCTTC; cdr3_aa: CASSQGRGGGVF
d_call: TRBD1; j_call: TRBJ1-2; clone_size: -; v_call: TRBV14; cdr3_nt: TGTGCCAGCAGCCGGGACAGGTGGCATGCTGGCTACACCTTC; cdr3_aa: CASSRDRWHAGYTF
d_call: TRBD1; j_call: TRBJ1-2; clone_size: -; v_call: TRBV6-5; cdr3_nt: TGTGCCAGCACCTACCGGGACAGGAACTATGGCTACACCTTC; cdr3_aa: CASTYRDRNYGYTF
d_call: -; j_call: TRBJ1-3; clone_size: -; v_call: TRBV14; cdr3_nt: TGTGCCAGCAGCCAGGGGCAGCCCGGCCCTGGAAACACCATATATTTT; cdr3_aa: CASSQGQPGPGNTIYF
d_call: -; j_call: TRBJ1-5; clone_size: once; v_call: TRBV10-3; cdr3_nt: TGTGCCATCAGTCCCACTATTAGCAATCAGCCCCAGCATTTT; cdr3_aa: CAISPTISNQPQHF
d_call: -; j_call: TRBJ1-2; clone_size: once; v_call: TRBV4-1; cdr3_nt: TGCGCCAGCAGCCAAGATCGGTACGACAGGCCAAGCTATGGCTACACCTTC; cdr3_aa: CASSQDRYDRPSYGYTF
d_call: TRBD1; j_call: TRBJ1-1; clone_size: -; v_call: TRBV6-4; cdr3_nt: TGTGCCAGTAGACAGGGGACCGGCACTGAAGCTTTCTTT; cdr3_aa: CASRQGTGTEAFF
d_call: TRBD2; j_call: TRBJ2-2; clone_size: -; v_call: TRBV4-2; cdr3_nt: TGTGCCAGCAGCGGGGTGCGGGAGAAGATCACCGGGGAGCTGTTTTTT; cdr3_aa: CASSGVREKITGELFF
d_call: -; j_call: TRBJ2-5; clone_size: -; v_call: TRBV7-2; cdr3_nt: TGTGCCAGCAGAACGTCGGGTCAGAGACCAGGGGCCCAGTACTTC; cdr3_aa: CASRTSGQRPGAQYF
d_call: -; j_call: TRBJ2-3; clone_size: -; v_call: TRBV5-1; cdr3_nt: TGCGCCAGCAGCTTGGGCAGGACTAGCACAGATACGCAGTATTTT; cdr3_aa: CASSLGRTSTDTQYF
d_call: TRBD2; j_call: TRBJ2-4; clone_size: -; v_call: TRBV5-1; cdr3_nt: TGCGCCAGCAGTGAACTAGCGGGAGGGATCAAAAACATTCAGTACTTC; cdr3_aa: CASSELAGGIKNIQYF
d_call: TRBD2; j_call: TRBJ2-7; clone_size: -; v_call: TRBV19; cdr3_nt: TGTGCCAGTAGTATCCGGGGGGAGACTTCCTTCGAGCAGTACTTC; cdr3_aa: CASSIRGETSFEQYF
d_call: TRBD1; j_call: TRBJ2-7; clone_size: -; v_call: TRBV5-6; cdr3_nt: TGTGCCAGCAGCATCGGGACAGGGACCTACGAGCAGTACTTC; cdr3_aa: CASSIGTGTYEQYF
d_call: -; j_call: TRBJ2-6; clone_size: -; v_call: TRBV7-2; cdr3_nt: TGTGCCAGCAGCTCCCGTAAAGGGGGGGCTGGGGCCAACGTCCTGACTTTC; cdr3_aa: CASSSRKGGAGANVLTF
d_call: TRBD2; j_call: TRBJ2-3; clone_size: -; v_call: TRBV19; cdr3_nt: TGTGGTACGAAGCGGGAGCCAAGCACAGATACGCAGTATTTT; cdr3_aa: CGTKREPSTDTQYF
d_call: TRBD2; j_call: TRBJ2-5; clone_size: -; v_call: TRBV6-1; cdr3_nt: TGTGCCAGCAGTGAAGGTCCTTTCCCGGGGGGAAAGGAGACCCAGTACTTC; cdr3_aa: CASSEGPFPGGKETQYF
d_call: -; j_call: TRBJ1-1; clone_size: -; v_call: TRBV30; cdr3_nt: TGTGCCATGGGAGGGGGAGACGCTGAAGCTTTCTTT; cdr3_aa: CAMGGGDAEAFF